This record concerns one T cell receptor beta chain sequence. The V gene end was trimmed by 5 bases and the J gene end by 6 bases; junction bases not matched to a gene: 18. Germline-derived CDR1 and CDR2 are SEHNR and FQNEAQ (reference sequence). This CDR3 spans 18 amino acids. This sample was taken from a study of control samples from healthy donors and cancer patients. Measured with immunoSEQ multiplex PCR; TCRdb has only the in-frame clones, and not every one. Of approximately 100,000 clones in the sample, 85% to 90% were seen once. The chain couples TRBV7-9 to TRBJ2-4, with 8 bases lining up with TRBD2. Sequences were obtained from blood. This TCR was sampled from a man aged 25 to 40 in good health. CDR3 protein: CASSVPSGGILGGNIQYF. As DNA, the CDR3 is TGTGCCAGCAGCGTCCCATCGGGAGGGATCTTGGGGGGAAACATTCAGTACTTC.